This T cell receptor beta chain was sequenced for a study of cytomegalovirus exposure and HLA in healthy donors. Trimming took 7 bases from V and 2 from J; bases not matched to a gene: 7. The CDR3 loop spans 15 amino acids. CDR1 and CDR2 (germline): MDHEN, SYDVKM. It was with 60 Vbeta and 13 Jbeta primers that the PCR ran. Assay used: immunoSEQ multiplex PCR; TCRdb lists only in-frame clones, some missing. The sample has about 46,000 clones. This sequence originates from a woman aged 40 to 50 in good health and CMV-seronegative. Sequencing was carried out using PBMCs. V and J are TRBV28 and TRBJ1-2; the match to TRBD1 covers 10 bases. CDR3 protein: CASTAGTGANYGYTF. CDR3 nucleotide sequence: TGTGCCAGCACCGCCGGGACAGGGGCCAACTATGGCTACACCTTC.